This T cell receptor beta chain came from a study of blood T cell repertoires in COVID-19. Study at large: There were acute and convalescent COVID-19 samples, and they came from the United States, Italy and Spain.

V was cut by 2 bases and J by 4 bases, with 24 bases left in between. Looked up from germline, CDR1 is SGHDT and CDR2 is YYEEEE. The length of the CDR3 is 18 residues. Participant age was about 18 to 100 years, and participants resided in fewer than 25 US areas. TCRdb keeps only in-frame clones here, not all; method: immunoSEQ multiplex PCR. The sample contains about 230,000 clones, 70% to 85% of which appear only once. This chain links TRBV5-6 with TRBJ1-2; D not certain. Sequencing was performed on PBMCs or T cells enriched from blood (not recorded which). This TCR came from a man aged 55 to 69 who had recovered from COVID-19. In nucleotides, the CDR3 is TGTGCCAGCAGCTTTTCGTCCGCGGGAGGTTTGGTCGGCTATGGCTACACCTTC. Amino acids: CASSFSSAGGLVGYGYTF.